This T cell receptor (beta chain) was documented in a study of CD8+CD57+ T cells in acquired aplastic anemia. Study background: An average of 3.2 ug of DNA was obtained from sorted CD4+ and CD8+ cells.

General study points: The study found no significant CD8+ Simpson's diversity difference between patients and controls. Over 25 shared CD8+ CDR3s appeared highly expressed within patients' immunodominant clones.

V was clipped by 2 bases and J by 4 bases, with 15 bases between them. This CDR3 has 16 amino acids. This clonotype was detected many times. Its target is not known. TCR beta VDJ and CDR3 profiles were obtained from a genomic DNA template. TCRdb called the reads again in MiXCR, with one record for every CDR3 protein. The data hold more than 250,000 distinct CDR3 sequences, with approximately 55% observed a single time. This receptor was obtained from a human donor with severe aplastic anemia or a healthy control (not recorded which). Source material: sorted CD4+, CD8+, or CD8+CD57+ T cells (not recorded which) from PBMCs. The chain couples TRBV12-3 or TRBV12-4 to TRBJ1-3; D might be TRBD1 (5 bases). In DNA, the CDR3 is TGTGCCAGCAGTTTACGAGGAGGGGTGTGGGGAAACACCATATATTTT. It encodes CASSLRGGVWGNTIYF.